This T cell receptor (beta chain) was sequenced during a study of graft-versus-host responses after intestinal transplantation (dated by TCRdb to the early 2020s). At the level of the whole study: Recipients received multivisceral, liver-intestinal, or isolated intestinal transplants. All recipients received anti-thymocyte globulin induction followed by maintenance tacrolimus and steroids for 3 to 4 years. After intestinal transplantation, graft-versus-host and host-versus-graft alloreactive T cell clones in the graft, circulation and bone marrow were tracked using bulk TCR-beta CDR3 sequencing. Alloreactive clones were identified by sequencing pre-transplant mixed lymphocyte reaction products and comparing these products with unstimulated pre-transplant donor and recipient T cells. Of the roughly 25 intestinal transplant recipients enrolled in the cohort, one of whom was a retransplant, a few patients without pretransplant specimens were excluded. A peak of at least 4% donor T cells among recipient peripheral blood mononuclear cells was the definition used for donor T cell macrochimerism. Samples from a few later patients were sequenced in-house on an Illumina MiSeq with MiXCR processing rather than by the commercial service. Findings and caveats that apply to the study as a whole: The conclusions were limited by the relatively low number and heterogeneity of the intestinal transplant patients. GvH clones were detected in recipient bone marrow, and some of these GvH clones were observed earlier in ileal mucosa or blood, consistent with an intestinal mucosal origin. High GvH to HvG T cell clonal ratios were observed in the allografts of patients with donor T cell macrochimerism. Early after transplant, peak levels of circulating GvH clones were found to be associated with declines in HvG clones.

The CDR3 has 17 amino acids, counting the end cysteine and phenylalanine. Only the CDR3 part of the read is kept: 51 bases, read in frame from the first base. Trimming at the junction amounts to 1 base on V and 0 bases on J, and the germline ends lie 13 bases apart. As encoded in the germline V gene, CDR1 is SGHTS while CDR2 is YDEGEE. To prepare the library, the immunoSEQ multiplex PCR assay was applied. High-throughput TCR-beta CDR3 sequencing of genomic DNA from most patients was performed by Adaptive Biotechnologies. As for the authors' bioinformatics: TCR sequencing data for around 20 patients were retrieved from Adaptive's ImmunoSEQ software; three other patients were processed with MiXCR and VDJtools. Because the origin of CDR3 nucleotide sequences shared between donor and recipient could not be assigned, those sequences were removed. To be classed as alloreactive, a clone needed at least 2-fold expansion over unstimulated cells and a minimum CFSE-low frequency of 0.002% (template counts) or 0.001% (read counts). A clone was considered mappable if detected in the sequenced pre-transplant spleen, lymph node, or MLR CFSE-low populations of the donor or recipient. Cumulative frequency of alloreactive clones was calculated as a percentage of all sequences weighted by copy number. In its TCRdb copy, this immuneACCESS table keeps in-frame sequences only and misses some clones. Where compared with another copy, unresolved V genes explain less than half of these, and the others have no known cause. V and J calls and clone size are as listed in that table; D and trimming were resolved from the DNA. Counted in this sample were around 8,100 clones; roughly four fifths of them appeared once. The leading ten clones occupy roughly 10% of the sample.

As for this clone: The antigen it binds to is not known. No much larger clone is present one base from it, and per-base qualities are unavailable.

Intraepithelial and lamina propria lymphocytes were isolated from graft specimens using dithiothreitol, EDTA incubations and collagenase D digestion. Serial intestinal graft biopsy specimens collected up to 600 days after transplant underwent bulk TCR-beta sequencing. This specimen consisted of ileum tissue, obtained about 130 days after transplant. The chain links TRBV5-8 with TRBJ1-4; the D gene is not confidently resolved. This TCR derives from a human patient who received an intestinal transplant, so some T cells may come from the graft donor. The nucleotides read TGTGCCAGCAGCTTGTTCGTGGGCAGCTCAACTAATGAAAAACTGTTTTTT. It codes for CASSLFVGSSTNEKLFF.